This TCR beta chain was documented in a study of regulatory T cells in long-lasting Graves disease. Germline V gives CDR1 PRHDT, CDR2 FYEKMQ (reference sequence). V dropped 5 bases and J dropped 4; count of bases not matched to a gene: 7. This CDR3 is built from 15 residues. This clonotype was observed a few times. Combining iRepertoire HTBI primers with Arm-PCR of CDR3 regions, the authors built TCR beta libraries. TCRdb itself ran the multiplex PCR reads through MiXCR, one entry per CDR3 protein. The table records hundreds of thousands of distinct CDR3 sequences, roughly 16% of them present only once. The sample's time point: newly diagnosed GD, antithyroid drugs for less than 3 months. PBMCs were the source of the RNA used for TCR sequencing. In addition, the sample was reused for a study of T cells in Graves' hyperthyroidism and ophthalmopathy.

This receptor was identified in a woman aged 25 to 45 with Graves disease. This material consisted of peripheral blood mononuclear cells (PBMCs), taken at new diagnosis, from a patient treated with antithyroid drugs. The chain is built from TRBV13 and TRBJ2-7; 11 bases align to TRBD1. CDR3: CASSPTGQGAYEQYF. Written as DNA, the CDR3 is TGTGCCAGCAGCCCGACTGGACAGGGGGCTTACGAGCAGTACTTC.